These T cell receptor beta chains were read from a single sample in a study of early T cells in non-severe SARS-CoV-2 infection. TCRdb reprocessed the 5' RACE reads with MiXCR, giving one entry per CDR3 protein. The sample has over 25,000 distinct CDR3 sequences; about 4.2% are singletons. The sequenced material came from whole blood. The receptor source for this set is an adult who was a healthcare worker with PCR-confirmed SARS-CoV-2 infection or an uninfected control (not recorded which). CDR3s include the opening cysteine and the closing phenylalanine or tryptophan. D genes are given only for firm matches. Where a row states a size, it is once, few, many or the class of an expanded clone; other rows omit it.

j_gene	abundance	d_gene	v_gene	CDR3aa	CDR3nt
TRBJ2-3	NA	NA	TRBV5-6	CASSWRDTQYF	TGTGCCAGCAGCTGGAGGGATACGCAGTATTTT
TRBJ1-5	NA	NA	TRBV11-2	CASSVSHYSNQPQHF	TGTGCCAGCAGCGTATCTCATTATAGCAATCAGCCCCAGCATTTT
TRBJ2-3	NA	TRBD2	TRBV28	CASSLRSSGTSTDTQYF	TGTGCCAGCAGTTTAAGATCTAGCGGGACTAGCACAGATACGCAGTATTTT
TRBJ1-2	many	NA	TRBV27	CASSSLGEGYTF	TGTGCCAGCAGTTCTTTGGGGGAGGGCTACACCTTC
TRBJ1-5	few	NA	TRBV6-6	CASSYDQPQHF	TGTGCCAGCAGTTATGATCAGCCCCAGCATTTT
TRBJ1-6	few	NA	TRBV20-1	CSAKTGPHSSSPLHF	TGCAGTGCTAAGACCGGTCCCCACTCGTCTTCACCCCTCCACTTT
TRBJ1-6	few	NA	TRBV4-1	CASSQVPGQMSSYNSPLHF	TGCGCCAGCAGCCAAGTGCCCGGACAGATGAGCTCCTATAATTCACCCCTCCACTTT
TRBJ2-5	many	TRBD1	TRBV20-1	CSARDLVGDREETQYF	TGCAGTGCTAGAGATCTGGTGGGGGACAGGGAAGAGACCCAGTACTTC
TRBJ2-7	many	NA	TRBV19	CASSMGSYYEQYF	TGTGCCAGTAGTATGGGCTCCTACTACGAGCAGTACTTC
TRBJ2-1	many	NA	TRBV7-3	CASSSSGTPEYNEQFF	TGTGCCAGCAGCTCATCCGGGACTCCAGAATACAATGAGCAGTTCTTC
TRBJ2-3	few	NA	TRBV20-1	CSARDPGSADTQYF	TGCAGTGCTAGAGATCCTGGTTCAGCAGATACGCAGTATTTT
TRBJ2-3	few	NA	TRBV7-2	CASSRAPGDPNTDTQYF	TGTGCCAGCAGCCGGGCTCCGGGAGACCCGAACACAGATACGCAGTATTTT
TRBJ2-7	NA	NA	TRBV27	CASSPLVGEQYF	TGTGCCAGCAGTCCTCTAGTTGGCGAGCAGTACTTC
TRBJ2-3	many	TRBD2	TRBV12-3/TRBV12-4	CASSPGLAGEGAGTDTQYF	TGTGCCAGCAGTCCGGGACTAGCGGGAGAGGGGGCCGGCACAGATACGCAGTATTTT
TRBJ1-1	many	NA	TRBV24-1	CATSDPWGTEAFF	TGTGCCACCAGTGATCCTTGGGGCACTGAAGCTTTCTTT
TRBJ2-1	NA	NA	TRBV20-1	CSPGMRSSYNEQFF	TGCAGTCCCGGGATGAGGAGCTCCTACAATGAGCAGTTCTTC
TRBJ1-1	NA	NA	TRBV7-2	CASSLDFAAFGNTEAFF	TGTGCCAGCAGCTTAGATTTTGCGGCTTTTGGAAACACTGAAGCTTTCTTT
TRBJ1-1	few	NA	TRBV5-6	CASSFRGLNTEAFF	TGTGCCAGCAGCTTCAGGGGATTGAACACTGAAGCTTTCTTT
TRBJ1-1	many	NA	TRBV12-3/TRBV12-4	CASSRRQVNTEVFF	TGTGCCAGCAGTCGCCGACAGGTAAACACTGAAGTTTTCTTT
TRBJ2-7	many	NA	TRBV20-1	CSAKGQPISYEQYF	TGCAGTGCTAAAGGACAGCCGATCTCCTACGAGCAGTACTTC
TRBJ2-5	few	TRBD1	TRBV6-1	CASGDRGIRETQYF	TGTGCCAGCGGGGACAGGGGGATTCGAGAGACCCAGTACTTC
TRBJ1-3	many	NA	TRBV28	CASSYSSENTIYF	TGTGCCAGCAGCTACTCCTCTGAAAACACCATATATTTT
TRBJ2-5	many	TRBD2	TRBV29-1	CSVVRGAGETQYF	TGCAGCGTTGTGCGGGGGGCAGGGGAGACCCAGTACTTC
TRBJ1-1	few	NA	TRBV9	CASSVGLRPTEAFF	TGTGCCAGCAGCGTAGGACTTCGCCCCACTGAAGCTTTCTTT